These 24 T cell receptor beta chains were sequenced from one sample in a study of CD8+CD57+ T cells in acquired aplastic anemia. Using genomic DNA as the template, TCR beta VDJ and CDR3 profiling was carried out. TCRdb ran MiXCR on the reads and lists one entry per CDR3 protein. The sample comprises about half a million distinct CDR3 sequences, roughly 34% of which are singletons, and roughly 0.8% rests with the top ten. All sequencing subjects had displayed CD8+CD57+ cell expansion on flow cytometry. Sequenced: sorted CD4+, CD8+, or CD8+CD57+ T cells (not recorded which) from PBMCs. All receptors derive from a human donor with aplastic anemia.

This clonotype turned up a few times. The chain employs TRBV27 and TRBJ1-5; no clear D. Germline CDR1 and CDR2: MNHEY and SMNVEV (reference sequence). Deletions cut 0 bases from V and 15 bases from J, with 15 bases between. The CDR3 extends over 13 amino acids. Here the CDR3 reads CASSLSRTASWHF. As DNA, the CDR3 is TGTGCCAGCAGTTTATCGAGGACCGCCTCATGGCATTTT.

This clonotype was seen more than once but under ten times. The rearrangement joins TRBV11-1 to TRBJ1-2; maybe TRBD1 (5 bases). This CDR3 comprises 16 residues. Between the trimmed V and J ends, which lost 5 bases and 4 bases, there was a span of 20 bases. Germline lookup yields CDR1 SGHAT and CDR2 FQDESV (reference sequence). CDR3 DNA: TGTGCCAGCAGCACATCCCTGGGCAGGGTTGGCTATGGCTACACCTTC. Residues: CASSTSLGRVGYGYTF.

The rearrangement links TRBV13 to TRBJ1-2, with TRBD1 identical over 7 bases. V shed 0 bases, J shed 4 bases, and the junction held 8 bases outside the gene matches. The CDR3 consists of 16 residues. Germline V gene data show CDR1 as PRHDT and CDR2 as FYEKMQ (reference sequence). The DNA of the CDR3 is TGTGCCAGCAGCTTAGGCGGGACAGATGAACTCTATGGCTACACCTTC. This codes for CASSLGGTDELYGYTF.

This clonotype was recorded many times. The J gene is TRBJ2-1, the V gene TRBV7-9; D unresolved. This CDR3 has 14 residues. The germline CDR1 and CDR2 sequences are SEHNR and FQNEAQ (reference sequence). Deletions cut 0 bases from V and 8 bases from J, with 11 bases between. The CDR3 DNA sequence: TGTGCCAGCAGCTTAGCCTTTAAGGTCTATGAGCAGTTCTTC. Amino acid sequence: CASSLAFKVYEQFF.

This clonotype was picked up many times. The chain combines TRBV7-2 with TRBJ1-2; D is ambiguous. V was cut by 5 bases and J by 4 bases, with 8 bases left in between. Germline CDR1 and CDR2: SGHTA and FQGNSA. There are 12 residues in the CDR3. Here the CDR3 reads CASSASVYGYTF. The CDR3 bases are TGTGCCAGCAGCGCATCGGTCTATGGCTACACCTTC. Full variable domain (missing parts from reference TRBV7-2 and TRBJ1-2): GAGVSQSPSNKVTEKGKDVELRCDPISGHTALYWYRQSLGQGLEFLIYFQGNSAPDKSGLPSDRFSAERTGGSVSTLTIQRTQQEDSAVYLCASSASVYGYTFGSGTRLTVV.

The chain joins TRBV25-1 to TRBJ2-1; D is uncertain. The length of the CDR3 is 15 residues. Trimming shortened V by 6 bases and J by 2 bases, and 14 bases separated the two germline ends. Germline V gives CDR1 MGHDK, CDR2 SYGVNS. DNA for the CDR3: TGTGCCAGCAGCCAAACTGGACGGACCTACAATGAGCAGTTCTTC. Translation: CASSQTGRTYNEQFF.

The CDR3 DNA sequence: TGTGCCAGCAGTCAAGGACTAGCGGGAGCTCCATCCTACAATGAGCAGTTCTTC. Its translation: CASSQGLAGAPSYNEQFF. The gene calls are TRBV6-1 and TRBJ2-1; 13 nucleotides match TRBD2. This CDR3 contains 18 residues. J was trimmed by 1 base and V by 5 bases; bases with no gene match: 8. Germline CDR1 and CDR2: MNHNS and SASEGT.

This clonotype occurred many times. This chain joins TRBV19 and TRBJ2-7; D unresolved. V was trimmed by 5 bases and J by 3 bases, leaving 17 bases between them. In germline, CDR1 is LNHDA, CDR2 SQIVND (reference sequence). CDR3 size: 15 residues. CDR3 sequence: CASSSATGQVYEQYF. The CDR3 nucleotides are TGTGCCAGTAGTTCAGCTACCGGGCAAGTCTACGAGCAGTACTTC. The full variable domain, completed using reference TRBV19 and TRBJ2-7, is DGGITQSPKYLFRKEGQNVTLSCEQNLNHDAMYWYRQDPGQGLRLIYYSQIVNDFQKGDIAEGYSVSREKKESFPLTVTSAQKNPTAFYLCASSSATGQVYEQYFGPGTRLTVT.

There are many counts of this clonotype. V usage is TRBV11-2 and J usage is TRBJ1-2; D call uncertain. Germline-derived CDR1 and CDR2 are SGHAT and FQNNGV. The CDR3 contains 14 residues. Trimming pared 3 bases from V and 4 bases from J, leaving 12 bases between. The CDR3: CASSLEGILYGYTF. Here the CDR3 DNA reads TGTGCCAGCAGCTTGGAAGGGATCCTCTATGGCTACACCTTC.

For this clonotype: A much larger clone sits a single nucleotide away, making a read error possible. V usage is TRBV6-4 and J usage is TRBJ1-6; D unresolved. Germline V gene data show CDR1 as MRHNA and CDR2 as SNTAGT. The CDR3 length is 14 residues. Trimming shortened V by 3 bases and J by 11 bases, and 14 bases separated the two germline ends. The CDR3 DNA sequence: TGTGCCAGCAGTGAGGGTGGTAAGGACCCACCCCTCCACTTT. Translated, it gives CASSEGGKDPPLHF.

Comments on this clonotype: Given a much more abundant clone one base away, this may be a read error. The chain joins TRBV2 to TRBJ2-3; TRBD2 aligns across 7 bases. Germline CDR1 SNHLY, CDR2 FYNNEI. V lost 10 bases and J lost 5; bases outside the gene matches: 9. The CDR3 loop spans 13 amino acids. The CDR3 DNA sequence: TGTGCCATAAGCTCAAGCGGGGAAGATACGCAGTATTTT. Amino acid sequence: CAISSSGEDTQYF. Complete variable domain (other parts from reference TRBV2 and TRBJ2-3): EPEVTQTPSHQVTQMGQEVILRCVPISNHLYFYWYRQILGQKVEFLVSFYNNEISEKSEIFDDQFSVERPDGSNFTLKIRSTKLEDSAMYFCAISSSGEDTQYFGPGTRLTVL.

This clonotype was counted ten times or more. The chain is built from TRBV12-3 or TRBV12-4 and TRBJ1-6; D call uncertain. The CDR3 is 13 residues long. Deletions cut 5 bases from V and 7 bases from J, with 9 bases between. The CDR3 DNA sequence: TGTGCCAGCAGTAATAGGAAAAATTCACCCCTCCACTTT. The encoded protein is CASSNRKNSPLHF.

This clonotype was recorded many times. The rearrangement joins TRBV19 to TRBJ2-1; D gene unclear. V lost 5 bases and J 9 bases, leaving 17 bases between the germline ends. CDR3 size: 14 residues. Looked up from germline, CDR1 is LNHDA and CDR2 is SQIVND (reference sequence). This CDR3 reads CASSSLRASIEQFF. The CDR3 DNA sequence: TGTGCCAGTAGTTCCCTTCGAGCCTCCATTGAGCAGTTCTTC.

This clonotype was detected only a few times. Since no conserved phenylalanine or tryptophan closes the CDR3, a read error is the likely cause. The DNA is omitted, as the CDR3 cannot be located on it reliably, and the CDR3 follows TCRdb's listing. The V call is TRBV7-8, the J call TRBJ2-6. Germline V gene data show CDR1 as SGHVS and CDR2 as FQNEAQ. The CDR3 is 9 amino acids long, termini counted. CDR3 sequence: CASSLVLTS.

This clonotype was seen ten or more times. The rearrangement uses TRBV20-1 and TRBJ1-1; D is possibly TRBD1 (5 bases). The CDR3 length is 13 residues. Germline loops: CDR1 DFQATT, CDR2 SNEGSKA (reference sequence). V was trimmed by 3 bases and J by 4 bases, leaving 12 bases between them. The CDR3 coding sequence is TGCAGTGCTAGTGGGGGACGCGTCACTGAAGCTTTCTTT. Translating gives CSASGGRVTEAFF.

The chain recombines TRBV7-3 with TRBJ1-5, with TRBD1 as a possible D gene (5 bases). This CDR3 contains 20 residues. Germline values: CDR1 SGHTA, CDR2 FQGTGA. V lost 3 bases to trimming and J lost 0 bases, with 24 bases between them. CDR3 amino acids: CASSFTPGLLRRYSNQPQHF. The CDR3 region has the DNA TGTGCCAGCAGCTTCACCCCAGGGTTACTGCGACGTTATAGCAATCAGCCCCAGCATTTT.

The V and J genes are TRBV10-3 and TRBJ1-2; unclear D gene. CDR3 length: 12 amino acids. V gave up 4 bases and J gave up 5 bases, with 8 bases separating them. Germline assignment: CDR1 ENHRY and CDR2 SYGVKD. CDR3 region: CAISGVAYGYTF. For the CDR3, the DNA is TGTGCCATCAGTGGAGTGGCGTATGGCTACACCTTC.

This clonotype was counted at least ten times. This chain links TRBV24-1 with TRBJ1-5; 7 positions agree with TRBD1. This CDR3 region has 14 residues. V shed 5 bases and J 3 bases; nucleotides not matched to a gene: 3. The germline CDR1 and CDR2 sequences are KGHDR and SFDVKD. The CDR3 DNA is TGTGCCACCAGTGGGGACAGTTTCAATCAGCCCCAGCATTTT. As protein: CATSGDSFNQPQHF.

This CDR3 reads CASSERGTAFF. For the CDR3, the DNA is TGTGCCAGCAGTGAAAGAGGGACAGCTTTCTTT. The chain links TRBV2 to TRBJ1-1; a weak D match, TRBD1 (5 bases). Germline V lookup: CDR1 SNHLY, CDR2 FYNNEI. This CDR3 is 11 amino acids long. V was pared by 2 bases and J by 10 bases, with 8 bases between.

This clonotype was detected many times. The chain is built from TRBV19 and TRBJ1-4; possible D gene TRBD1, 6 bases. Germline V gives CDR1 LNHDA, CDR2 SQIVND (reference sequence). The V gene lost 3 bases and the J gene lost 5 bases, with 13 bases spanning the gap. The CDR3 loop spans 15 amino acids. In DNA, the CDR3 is TGTGCCAGTAGTATGGGGGCAGGGACCAATGAAAAACTGTTTTTT. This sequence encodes CASSMGAGTNEKLFF.

The CDR3 protein is CSARDRREKLFF. CDR3 sequence (DNA): TGCAGTGCGAGGGACAGGCGTGAAAAACTGTTTTTT. This chain joins TRBV20-1 and TRBJ1-4; TRBD1 matches at 8 bases. V shed 6 bases, J shed 7 bases, and the junction held 4 bases outside the gene matches. Per germline, CDR1 DFQATT and CDR2 SNEGSKA (reference sequence). The CDR3 has 12 residues.

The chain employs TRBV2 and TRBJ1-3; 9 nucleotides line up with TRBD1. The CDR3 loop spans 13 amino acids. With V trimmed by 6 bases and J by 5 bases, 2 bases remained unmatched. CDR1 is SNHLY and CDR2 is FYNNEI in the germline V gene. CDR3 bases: TGTGCCAGCAGGGGGACAGGGAGAAACACCATATATTTT. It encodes CASRGTGRNTIYF.

The CDR3 DNA reads as TGTGCCAGTAAGAGGCAAGCGGGGGCGCGAGGGGCCAACGTCCTGACTTTC. As protein: CASKRQAGARGANVLTF. The V gene is TRBV2, the J gene TRBJ2-6, with 8 bases that match TRBD2. This CDR3 is built from 17 residues. With 9 bases clipped from V and 4 bases from J, the junction kept 14 bases outside the gene matches. From germline, CDR1 is SNHLY and CDR2 FYNNEI.

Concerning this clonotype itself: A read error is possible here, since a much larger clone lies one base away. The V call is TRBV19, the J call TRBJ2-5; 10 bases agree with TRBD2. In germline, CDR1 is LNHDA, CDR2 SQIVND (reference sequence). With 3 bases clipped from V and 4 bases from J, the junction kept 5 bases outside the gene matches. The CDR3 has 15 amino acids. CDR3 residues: CASSIQREGRETQYF. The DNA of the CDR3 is TGTGCCAGTAGTATCCAGCGGGAGGGCCGAGAGACCCAGTACTTC.